The 28 T cell receptor beta chains listed next were all sequenced from one sample in a study of T cell changes during pregnancy in multiple sclerosis. TCRdb's copy holds only in-frame clones and misses some; the assay was immunoSEQ multiplex PCR. The table records some 80,000 clones, roughly nine tenths of them present only once. This specimen was peripheral blood, taken in the first trimester of pregnancy. Receptor source: a female donor with multiple sclerosis, enrolled in a pregnancy study.

The chain is built from TRBV5-4 and TRBJ2-1, with 7 bases identical to TRBD2. With 4 bases clipped from V and 4 bases from J, the junction kept 14 bases outside the gene matches. The CDR3 totals 17 residues. Germline CDR1 SGHNT, CDR2 YYREEE (reference sequence). CDR3 nucleotide sequence: TGTGCCAGCAGCGCACCGGGGATTAGCGGGCTTTACAATGAGCAGTTCTTC. Its translation is CASSAPGISGLYNEQFF.

The chain couples TRBV16 to TRBJ2-5; D not certain. This CDR3 comprises 12 residues. V lost 0 bases to trimming and J lost 5 bases, with 4 bases between them. Germline V CDR1 and CDR2: KGHSY, FQNENV. The CDR3 nucleotides are TGTGCCAGCAGCCAATCCCAGGAGACCCAGTACTTC. Translation gives CASSQSQETQYF.

The V and J genes are TRBV11-3 and TRBJ2-1, with D possibly TRBD2 on 5 matching bases. The V end was cut by 2 bases, the J end by 5 bases, with 7 bases between. This CDR3 has 13 residues. Germline V CDR1 and CDR2: SGHNT, YENEEA. CDR3 in DNA: TGTGCCAGCAGCTTACGGCGGGACAATGAGCAGTTCTTC. Protein sequence: CASSLRRDNEQFF.

V is TRBV28 and J is TRBJ2-7; D may be TRBD1 (6 bases). CDR1 MDHEN and CDR2 SYDVKM come from the germline V gene. V lost 3 bases and J 1 base, leaving 10 bases between the germline ends. CDR3 length equals 14 residues. The CDR3 DNA reads TGTGCCAGCAGTTTCCAGACAGGTTCCTACGAGCAGTACTTC. Its protein product is CASSFQTGSYEQYF.

The CDR3 region is CASSLVGNNYGYTF. The CDR3 DNA follows: TGTGCCAGCAGCTTAGTGGGCAACAACTATGGCTACACCTTC. The chain carries TRBV7-9 and TRBJ1-2; D is undetermined. Germline V gene sequence: CDR1 SEHNR, CDR2 FQNEAQ (reference sequence). This CDR3 comprises 14 residues. The ends were cut back, 1 base at V and 2 bases at J, with 8 bases in the middle. The full variable domain, completed using reference TRBV7-9 and TRBJ1-2, is DTGVSQNPRHKITKRGQNVTFRCDPISEHNRLYWYRQTLGQGPEFLTYFQNEAQLEKSRLLSDRFSAERPKGSFSTLEIQRTEQGDSAMYLCASSLVGNNYGYTFGSGTRLTVV.

The rearrangement joins TRBV4-3 to TRBJ2-3, with 7 bases matching TRBD2. Looked up from germline, CDR1 is LGHNA and CDR2 is YSLEER. Trimming took 1 base from V and 3 from J; bases not matched to a gene: 7. This CDR3 spans 16 amino acids. CDR3 in DNA: TGCGCCAGCAGCCAAGGCGGCAGCGGGGAGACAGATACGCAGTATTTT. This encodes CASSQGGSGETDTQYF.

The chain combines TRBV19 with TRBJ1-1, with a weak D call TRBD1 (6 bases). Trimming removed 5 bases from V and 1 base from J, with 11 bases in between. In germline, CDR1 is LNHDA, CDR2 SQIVND (reference sequence). The CDR3 runs 14 residues. The CDR3 spells CASSAADRNTEAFF. The CDR3 DNA follows: TGTGCCAGTAGTGCCGCGGACAGGAACACTGAAGCTTTCTTT. Complete variable domain (other parts from reference TRBV19 and TRBJ1-1): DGGITQSPKYLFRKEGQNVTLSCEQNLNHDAMYWYRQDPGQGLRLIYYSQIVNDFQKGDIAEGYSVSREKKESFPLTVTSAQKNPTAFYLCASSAADRNTEAFFGQGTRLTVV.

V gene TRBV14 combines with J gene TRBJ2-7; D perhaps matches TRBD2 (5 bases). CDR3 length: 13 amino acids. Germline loops: CDR1 SGHDN, CDR2 FVKESK. The V and J ends lost 4 bases and 11 bases respectively, with 18 bases between them. The CDR3 reads CASSPYGAAGEYF. CDR3 sequence (DNA): TGTGCCAGCAGCCCCTACGGAGCGGCCGGGGAGTACTTC. Full variable domain (remainder filled in from reference TRBV14 and TRBJ2-7): EAGVTQFPSHSVIEKGQTVTLRCDPISGHDNLYWYRRVMGKEIKFLLHFVKESKQDESGMPNNRFLAERTGGTYSTLKVQPAELEDSGVYFCASSPYGAAGEYFGPGTRLTVT.

The rearrangement links TRBV6-5 to TRBJ2-1; D not certain. CDR1 MNHEY and CDR2 SVGAGI come from the germline V gene. The CDR3 sequence is 13 residues long. The V and J ends lost 2 bases and 9 bases respectively, with 11 bases between them. CDR3 protein: CASSYVLGSEQFF. The CDR3, as DNA: TGTGCCAGCAGTTACGTTCTTGGCAGTGAGCAGTTCTTC.

The chain joins TRBV27 to TRBJ2-5; 7 nucleotides align to TRBD1. Trimming cost V 4 bases and J 7 bases; bases outside gene matches: 12. This CDR3 region has 15 residues. The germline gives CDR1 MNHEY, CDR2 SMNVEV (reference sequence). CDR3 bases: TGTGCCAGCAGTTCCCCACTTAGGGGGCTGGGGACCCAGTACTTC. Translating it yields CASSSPLRGLGTQYF.

In its sample, this clone was seen once. The V and J genes are TRBV5-4 and TRBJ2-1; 7 bases agree with TRBD2. The germline gives CDR1 SGHNT, CDR2 YYREEE (reference sequence). This CDR3 region has 14 residues. V gave up 6 bases and J gave up 4 bases; unmatched junction bases: 7. The CDR3 DNA reads TGTGCCAGCAAACGGCGGGAGCGGTACAATGAGCAGTTCTTC. Residues: CASKRRERYNEQFF.

The chain has TRBV28 and TRBJ2-7; D may be TRBD1 (6 bases). This CDR3 has 14 amino acids. CDR1 and CDR2 from the germline V gene are MDHEN and SYDVKM. Trimming cost V 5 bases and J 4 bases, with 15 bases left between them. CDR3: CASSPQGNRYEQYF. The CDR3 bases are TGTGCCAGCAGTCCGCAGGGGAATCGGTACGAGCAGTACTTC.

The chain carries TRBV6-5 and TRBJ1-2; 7 bases fit TRBD1. The CDR3 has 15 residues. J was trimmed by 3 bases and V by 7 bases; bases with no gene match: 11. CDR1 MNHEY and CDR2 SVGAGI come from the germline V gene. This chain's CDR3 is CASTLTTGRHYGYTF. The CDR3 DNA reads TGTGCCAGCACCCTAACGACAGGGAGGCACTATGGCTACACCTTC.

This clone appeared once. The CDR3 region has the DNA TGTGCCAGTAAATGGGGCGAGTATGGCTACACCTTC. It specifies CASKWGEYGYTF. The rearrangement uses TRBV19 and TRBJ1-2, with D possibly matching TRBD1 (5 bases). Germline V gives CDR1 LNHDA, CDR2 SQIVND (reference sequence). This CDR3 has 12 residues. V was cut by 7 bases and J by 5 bases, with 11 bases left in between.

V and J are TRBV30 and TRBJ1-5; D might be TRBD1 (6 bases). CDR3 size: 14 residues. Germline values: CDR1 GTSNPN, CDR2 SVGIG (reference sequence). Trimming pared 1 base from V and 2 bases from J, leaving 9 bases between. CDR3 DNA sequence: TGTGCCTGGAGTGCTGACAGGCGCAATCAGCCCCAGCATTTT. It is translated as CAWSADRRNQPQHF.

V usage is TRBV28 and J usage is TRBJ2-7, with 9 nucleotides matching TRBD2. J gave up 1 base and V 1 base, and 8 bases lay outside the gene matches. Germline V gives CDR1 MDHEN, CDR2 SYDVKM. This CDR3 spans 17 amino acids. DNA for the CDR3: TGTGCCAGCAGTTTATTTCCGACTAGCGGTCATTCCTACGAGCAGTACTTC. This codes for CASSLFPTSGHSYEQYF. The full variable domain, rest sourced from reference TRBV28 and TRBJ2-7, is DVKVTQSSRYLVKRTGEKVFLECVQDMDHENMFWYRQDPGLGLRLIYFSYDVKMKEKGDIPEGYSVSREKKERFSLILESASTNQTSMYLCASSLFPTSGHSYEQYFGPGTRLTVT.

The chain couples TRBV19 to TRBJ2-2; D is unclear. The germline V and J ends were trimmed by 2 bases and 2 bases, with 6 bases remaining between them. This CDR3 is 14 amino acids long. Germline assignment: CDR1 LNHDA and CDR2 SQIVND (reference sequence). The CDR3 sequence: CASSINKNTGELFF. CDR3 bases: TGTGCCAGTAGTATAAACAAAAACACCGGGGAGCTGTTTTTT.

The V gene is TRBV30, the J gene TRBJ1-1; 7 bases are a match to TRBD1. The V and J ends lost 5 bases and 10 bases, in that order; junction bases with no gene match: 4. This CDR3 is built from 10 residues. CDR1 and CDR2 from the germline V gene are GTSNPN and SVGIG (reference sequence). CDR3 nucleotides: TGTGCCTGGGAACAGGGGCGAGCTTTCTTT. It codes for CAWEQGRAFF.

This clone was recorded only once. The rearrangement links TRBV29-1 to TRBJ1-1; weak D call: TRBD1 (5 bases). Looked up from germline, CDR1 is SQVTM and CDR2 is ANQGSEA. V was clipped by 6 bases and J by 5 bases, with 16 bases between them. The CDR3 runs to 13 residues. CDR3 in DNA: TGCAGCGTCATACGGGGGGTGGCAACTGAAGCTTTCTTT. It encodes CSVIRGVATEAFF.

This chain connects TRBV27 to TRBJ2-6, with D maybe TRBD1 (6 bases). In germline, CDR1 is MNHEY, CDR2 SMNVEV (reference sequence). V gave up 0 bases and J gave up 2 bases, with 17 bases separating them. The CDR3 totals 19 residues. The CDR3 reads CASSLSVQGLSPGANVLTF. CDR3 nucleotide sequence: TGTGCCAGCAGTTTATCCGTCCAGGGGCTTTCCCCTGGGGCCAACGTCCTGACTTTC.

In regard to this clone: At one of its ends the junction is not consistent with the germline gene, which may arise from a read error. The rearrangement joins TRBV6-1 to TRBJ2-1, with 10 bases fitting TRBD1. The length of the CDR3 is 12 residues. Germline V lookup: CDR1 MNHNS, CDR2 SASEGT. The CDR3 loop reads CASSAQGQGFVF. The CDR3 coding sequence is TGTGCCAGCAGCGCCCAGGGACAGGGGTTCGTCTTC.

This chain connects TRBV19 to TRBJ1-5; weak D call: TRBD1 (6 bases). The CDR3 consists of 13 residues. Germline-derived CDR1 and CDR2 are LNHDA and SQIVND (reference sequence). Trimming took 6 bases from V and 7 from J, leaving 13 bases between them. This chain's CDR3 is CASRTGDRQPQHF. CDR3 bases: TGTGCCAGTAGGACAGGCGATAGGCAGCCCCAGCATTTT.

The count of this clone is one. The J gene is TRBJ1-4, the V gene TRBV5-1; D remains ambiguous. V was trimmed by 0 bases and J by 4 bases, leaving 13 bases between them. CDR1 is SGHRS, CDR2 YFSETQ, per germline. The CDR3 contains 16 residues. The CDR3 here is CASSLGTTQHNEKLFF. CDR3 bases: TGCGCCAGCAGCTTGGGAACTACCCAGCATAATGAAAAACTGTTTTTT.

This clone came up once. The chain couples TRBV6-5 to TRBJ2-1, with D possibly being TRBD2 (5 bases). CDR3 length equals 15 residues. Trimming shortened V by 8 bases and J by 0 bases, and 14 bases separated the two germline ends. CDR1 and CDR2 from the germline V gene are MNHEY and SVGAGI. CDR3 sequence reads: CASRAAGLSYNEQFF. The CDR3 coding sequence is TGTGCCAGCCGGGCGGCAGGACTCTCCTACAATGAGCAGTTCTTC.

In the case of this clone: With a much larger clone just one base away, this may be a read error. The chain couples TRBV6-1 to TRBJ2-3; 7 bases agree with TRBD2. Trimming at V came to 4 bases and at J to 0 bases, leaving 4 bases not matched to a gene. This CDR3 comprises 15 residues. Germline V lookup: CDR1 MNHNS, CDR2 SASEGT. The CDR3 here is CASSVASGSTDTQYF. The DNA for the CDR3 is TGTGCCAGCAGTGTGGCTAGCGGTAGCACAGATACGCAGTATTTT.

The chain joins TRBV9 to TRBJ2-3, with TRBD2 matching over 7 bases. Germline loops: CDR1 SGDLS, CDR2 YYNGEE. This CDR3 is 15 amino acids long. V gave up 5 bases and J gave up 0 bases; unmatched junction bases: 6. This CDR3 is CASSLVGGSTDTQYF. The CDR3 coding sequence is TGTGCCAGCAGTTTGGTGGGGGGGAGCACAGATACGCAGTATTTT.

The chain carries TRBV5-1 and TRBJ1-2; 9 positions match TRBD1. CDR1 SGHRS and CDR2 YFSETQ come from the germline V gene. The CDR3 has 16 residues. V lost 0 bases, J lost 3 bases, and 6 bases stayed unmatched. The CDR3 spells CASSLADRGEHYGYTF. The CDR3 nucleotides are TGCGCCAGCAGCTTGGCCGACAGGGGGGAACACTATGGCTACACCTTC. The variable domain in full, completed from reference TRBV5-1 and TRBJ1-2, reads KAGVTQTPRYLIKTRGQQVTLSCSPISGHRSVSWYQQTPGQGLQFLFEYFSETQRNKGNFPGRFSGRQFSNSRSEMNVSTLELGDSALYLCASSLADRGEHYGYTFGSGTRLTVV.

The chain uses TRBV10-3 and TRBJ2-2, with D unclear. V dropped 10 bases and J dropped 0 bases, with 12 bases sitting between them. This CDR3 comprises 14 residues. CDR1 and CDR2 from the germline V gene are ENHRY and SYGVKD. The CDR3 coding sequence is TGTGCCACCACTGCGAGCGCGAACACCGGGGAGCTGTTTTTT. Protein product: CATTASANTGELFF.